Sequencing of this T cell receptor beta chain was carried out in a study of pediatric ulcerative colitis. V shed 4 bases and J shed 8 bases, with 20 bases lying between them. The CDR3 covers 15 residues. CDR1 LGHNA and CDR2 YSLEER come from the germline V gene. This clone was recorded only once. The assay was immunoSEQ multiplex PCR, and TCRdb's table has in-frame clones only and misses some. The data hold roughly 30,000 clones, with more than 75% observed a single time. Sequenced sample: blood. The chain is built from TRBV4-3 and TRBJ1-1; the D is unclear. The clonotype originates from a boy younger than 18 with severe ulcerative colitis. CDR3 nucleotides: TGCGCCAGCAGCCCCTACCTCACTAAGTCCGTGGAAGCTTTCTTT. Translating it yields CASSPYLTKSVEAFF.